The 29 T cell receptor beta chains listed next were all sequenced from one sample in a study of T cells expressing NK-cell markers. TCRdb reprocessed the 5' RACE reads and keeps a single row for each CDR3 protein, giving no DNA. The sample has about half a million distinct CDR3 sequences; the top ten hold around 1.4%. The sequenced material came from blood T cells: a sorted CD56 or NKG2C T cell subset, CD4+ or CD8+ T cells, or bulk PBMC T cells (not recorded which). These receptors all come from a woman in her 50s in good health.

The chain couples TRBV4-1 to TRBJ2-7. The CDR3 loop spans 13 amino acids. CDR1 and CDR2 from the germline V gene are MGHRA and YSYEKL. The chain's CDR3 is CASSQQAWYEQYF.

The chain combines TRBV29-1 with TRBJ2-1; TCRdb picks TRBD1, but there is no DNA to check that call. Germline V CDR1 and CDR2: SQVTM, ANQGSEA. The CDR3 consists of 12 residues. The CDR3 reads CSVRRQGNEQFF.

CDR3 amino acids: CASSRDRSAGELFF. J is TRBJ2-2 and V is TRBV3-1; absent DNA, TCRdb's TRBD1 call cannot be checked. The CDR3 covers 14 residues. CDR1 is LGHDT and CDR2 is YNNKEL in the germline V gene (reference sequence). Full variable domain (remainder filled in from reference TRBV3-1 and TRBJ2-2): DTAVSQTPKYLVTQMGNDKSIKCEQNLGHDTMYWYKQDSKKFLKIMFSYNNKELIINETVPNRFSPKSPDKAHLNLHINSLELGDSAVYFCASSRDRSAGELFFGEGSRLTVL.

The V and J genes are TRBV10-3 and TRBJ2-1; checking the TCRdb D call of TRBD2 is not possible without DNA. Germline-derived CDR1 and CDR2 are ENHRY and SYGVKD. The CDR3 spans 15 residues. This CDR3 reads CAISAGTSGRYEQFF.

The chain couples TRBV7-2 to TRBJ2-3; there is no DNA to check the TCRdb D call of TRBD1. CDR3 length: 16 residues. The V gene's germline CDR1 is SGHTA and CDR2 FQGNSA. This CDR3 reads CASSFAGGPPTDTQYF.

V is TRBV6-5 and J is TRBJ2-3. This CDR3 has 14 amino acids. Germline V gives CDR1 MNHEY, CDR2 SVGAGI. CDR3 loop: CASSYGSVTDTQYF.

This chain connects TRBV27 to TRBJ2-5. Per the germline V gene, CDR1 is MNHEY and CDR2 is SMNVEV (reference sequence). The CDR3 is made up of 16 amino acids. CDR3 in amino acids: CASRPHLTGFEETQYF.

The V and J genes are TRBV30 and TRBJ2-3; TCRdb reports TRBD2, a call that lacks DNA to check it against. The CDR3 consists of 13 residues. The germline V gene encodes CDR1 GTSNPN and CDR2 SVGIG (reference sequence). CDR3 protein: CAWTRPLTDTQYF.

V gene TRBV12-3 or TRBV12-4 combines with J gene TRBJ2-2; the TRBD1 assignment by TCRdb is unverifiable without DNA. The CDR3 runs to 15 residues. The CDR3 reads CASSWGSLNTGELFF.

The chain couples TRBV5-1 to TRBJ2-7; as DNA is missing, the TRBD2 call by TCRdb cannot be tested. This CDR3 region has 18 residues. Germline CDR1 SGHRS, CDR2 YFSETQ. CDR3: CASSLHLPLRDRALEQYF.

The rearrangement joins TRBV10-2 to TRBJ2-2. The V gene's germline CDR1 is WSHSY and CDR2 SAAADI. This CDR3 has 16 amino acids. The chain's CDR3 is CASSEYGSLNTGELFF.

This chain connects TRBV4-1 to TRBJ2-1; TCRdb returns TRBD1, unconfirmable since there is no DNA. The germline V gene encodes CDR1 MGHRA and CDR2 YSYEKL. CDR3 length equals 15 residues. The CDR3 spells CASSLQGMLSNEQFF.

The chain is built from TRBV20-1 and TRBJ2-1; the TCRdb D gene call, TRBD1, has no DNA to confirm it. Germline CDR1 is DFQATT and CDR2 is SNEGSKA (reference sequence). The CDR3 contains 15 residues. CDR3 region: CSAKRGEGAWNEQFF.

The chain combines TRBV6-1 with TRBJ2-7. The CDR3 has 12 residues. Per the germline V gene, CDR1 is MNHNS and CDR2 is SASEGT. The CDR3 is CASSQMVYEQYF.

V and J are TRBV10-3 and TRBJ2-1. The CDR3 length is 14 residues. In germline, CDR1 is ENHRY, CDR2 SYGVKD. This chain's CDR3 is CAISEMSSYNEQFF.

J is TRBJ2-1 and V is TRBV2. From germline, CDR1 is SNHLY and CDR2 FYNNEI. The CDR3 is 13 amino acids. CDR3 loop: CASRSAGWNEQFF.

The chain recombines TRBV12-3 or TRBV12-4 with TRBJ1-4; the D gene TCRdb calls, TRBD1, cannot be checked with no DNA. CDR3 length equals 14 residues. CDR3 residues: CASSFRDGNEKLFF.

The chain links TRBV4-1 to TRBJ2-2; TCRdb outputs TRBD2, but without DNA this stays unchecked. The CDR3 loop spans 16 amino acids. CDR1 MGHRA and CDR2 YSYEKL come from the germline V gene. CDR3 in amino acids: CASSQLVAGGTGELFF.

The chain links TRBV9 to TRBJ2-3; the TCRdb D gene call, TRBD2, has no DNA to confirm it. The CDR3 totals 16 residues. CDR1 and CDR2 from the germline V gene are SGDLS and YYNGEE. CDR3 residues: CASSVGGLGGTDTQYF.

The chain links TRBV3-1 to TRBJ2-4; TCRdb picks TRBD2, but there is no DNA to check that call. CDR3 size: 16 residues. Germline V gene lookup returns CDR1 LGHDT and CDR2 YNNKEL (reference sequence). CDR3 region: CASSQLAGEAKNIQYF.

This chain connects TRBV5-6 to TRBJ1-5; TCRdb indicates TRBD1, and absent DNA this call remains unverified. Germline V gene sequence: CDR1 SGHDT, CDR2 YYEEEE. The CDR3 sequence is 12 residues long. This CDR3 is CASSLTGGPQHF.

The chain employs TRBV30 and TRBJ2-2; the D gene TCRdb calls, TRBD2, cannot be checked with no DNA. The CDR3 consists of 15 residues. Per germline, CDR1 GTSNPN and CDR2 SVGIG (reference sequence). CDR3 in amino acids: CAWSGLAGGAGELFF. The entire variable domain, with the rest obtained from reference TRBV30 and TRBJ2-2, is as follows: SQTIHQWPATLVQPVGSPLSLECTVEGTSNPNLYWYRQAAGRGLQLLFYSVGIGQISSEVPQNLSASRPQDRQFILSSKKLLLSDSGFYLCAWSGLAGGAGELFFGEGSRLTVL.

The V and J genes are TRBV12-3 or TRBV12-4 and TRBJ2-5; TCRdb returns TRBD1, unconfirmable since there is no DNA. The CDR3 has 14 residues. CDR3: CASTQGVYPETQYF.

This chain joins TRBV6-1 and TRBJ2-2; the TRBD2 assignment by TCRdb is unverifiable without DNA. Looked up from germline, CDR1 is MNHNS and CDR2 is SASEGT. The CDR3 has 17 amino acids. CDR3 protein: CASSEGGLAGEAGELFF.

This chain links TRBV18 with TRBJ2-7; TCRdb selects TRBD2, and the lack of DNA leaves this call unchecked. The CDR3 contains 17 residues. CDR1 is KGHSH, CDR2 LQKENI, per germline. This CDR3 reads CASSQGLAGVSSYEQYF. The variable domain in full, with the rest retrieved from reference TRBV18 and TRBJ2-7, is NAGVMQNPRHLVRRRGQEARLRCSPMKGHSHVYWYRQLPEEGLKFMVYLQKENIIDESGMPKERFSAEFPKEGPSILRIQQVVRGDSAAYFCASSQGLAGVSSYEQYFGPGTRLTVT.

The CDR3 loop reads CASSHLDRGSYNEQFF. This chain connects TRBV4-1 to TRBJ2-1. This CDR3 is 16 amino acids long. The germline gives CDR1 MGHRA, CDR2 YSYEKL.

The chain has TRBV10-3 and TRBJ2-7; TCRdb indicates TRBD1, and absent DNA this call remains unverified. This CDR3 region has 16 residues. The germline V gene has CDR1 ENHRY and CDR2 SYGVKD. CDR3 sequence reads: CAIRTGPPLSSYEQYF.

This chain joins TRBV6-5 and TRBJ1-3. CDR3 length equals 15 residues. CDR1 and CDR2 from the germline V gene are MNHEY and SVGAGI. CDR3 loop: CASSYSILSRSTIYF.

The V gene is TRBV7-9, the J gene TRBJ2-3; TCRdb designates TRBD1, a call that cannot be tested without DNA. This CDR3 spans 16 amino acids. Germline V CDR1 and CDR2: SEHNR, FQNEAQ (reference sequence). The CDR3 region is CASSFYGQGVTDTQYF.